This T cell receptor (beta chain) appears in the sequencing data of a study of shared clonotypes between healthy human individuals. Study overall: Per donor, CD8 memory used one plate, CD8 naive used two, CD4 memory used three and CD4 naive used three.

The CDR3 runs 13 residues. Germline V gives CDR1 SGHAT, CDR2 FQNNGV. The V end was cut by 1 base, the J end by 6 bases, with 9 bases between. Assay: immunoSEQ multiplex PCR; the TCRdb copy retains only in-frame clones and omits some. The table shows 550,000 to 850,000 clones, with approximately 72% occurring only once. This clone was counted only a few times. The CD4+ fraction was divided into a CD45RA+ naive subset and a CD45RA-negative memory subset. The receptor was derived from a woman aged 25 to 39 in good health. V is TRBV11-2 and J is TRBJ2-5; D perhaps matches TRBD2 (5 bases). Sequenced material: memory CD4+ T cells sorted from blood. Subset indicated: CD45RA-negative fraction. CDR3 sequence: CASSLGERQTQYF. The DNA of the CDR3 is TGTGCCAGCAGCTTAGGGGAGAGACAGACCCAGTACTTC.